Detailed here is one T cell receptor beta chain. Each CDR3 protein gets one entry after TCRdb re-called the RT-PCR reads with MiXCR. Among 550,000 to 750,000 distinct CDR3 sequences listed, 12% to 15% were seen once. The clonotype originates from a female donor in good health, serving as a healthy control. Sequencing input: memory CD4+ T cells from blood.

CDR3 coding DNA: TGTGCCAGCAGCTTAGTTAATCACGGTGAGCAGTTCTTC. Translating it yields CASSLVNHGEQFF. This sequence joins TRBV11-2 and TRBJ2-1; D is unclear. This CDR3 has 13 amino acids. Germline loops: CDR1 SGHAT, CDR2 FQNNGV. Trimming removed 1 base from V and 9 bases from J, with 10 bases in between.